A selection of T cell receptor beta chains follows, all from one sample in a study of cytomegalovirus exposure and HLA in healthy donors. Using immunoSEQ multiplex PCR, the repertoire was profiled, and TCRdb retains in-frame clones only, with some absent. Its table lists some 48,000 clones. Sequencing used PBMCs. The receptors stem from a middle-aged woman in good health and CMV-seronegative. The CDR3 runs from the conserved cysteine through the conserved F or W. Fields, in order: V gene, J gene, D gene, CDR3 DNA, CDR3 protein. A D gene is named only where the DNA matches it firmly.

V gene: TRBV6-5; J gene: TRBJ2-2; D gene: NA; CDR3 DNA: TGTGCCAGCAGTAACAGGGTCCCCCGGGAGCTGTTTTTT; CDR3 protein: CASSNRVPRELFF
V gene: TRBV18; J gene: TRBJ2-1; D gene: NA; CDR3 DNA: TGTGCCAGCTCACCACCCGGGACTCCGGACAATGAGCAGTTCTTC; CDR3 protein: CASSPPGTPDNEQFF
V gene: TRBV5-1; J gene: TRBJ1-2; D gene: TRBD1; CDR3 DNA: TGCGCCAGCAGCTCCGGGACAGACTATGGCTACACCTTC; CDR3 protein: CASSSGTDYGYTF
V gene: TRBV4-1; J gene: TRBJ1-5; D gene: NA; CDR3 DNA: TGCGCCAGCAGCCCGACGGGATCCAATCAGCCCCAGCATTTT; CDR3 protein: CASSPTGSNQPQHF
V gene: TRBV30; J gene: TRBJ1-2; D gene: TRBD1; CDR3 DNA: TGTGCCTCGTCCCGGGACAGGGGAGGCTATGGCTACACCTTC; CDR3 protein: CASSRDRGGYGYTF
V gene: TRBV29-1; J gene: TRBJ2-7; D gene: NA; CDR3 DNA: TGCAGCGCGGTAGGAGGGCCCTACGAGCAGTACTTC; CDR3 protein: CSAVGGPYEQYF
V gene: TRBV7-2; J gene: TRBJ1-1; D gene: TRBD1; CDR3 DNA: TGTGCCAGCAGCGTGGACAGGGTTACTGAAGCTTTCTTT; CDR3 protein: CASSVDRVTEAFF
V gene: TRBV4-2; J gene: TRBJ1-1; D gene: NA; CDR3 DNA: TGTGCCAGCAGCCCTCCGTATGGGGGGTCGAGCACTGAAGCTTTCTTT; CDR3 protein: CASSPPYGGSSTEAFF
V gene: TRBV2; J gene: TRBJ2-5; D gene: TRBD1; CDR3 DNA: TGTGCCAGCCCGGGACAGCATGACCAAGAGACCCAGTACTTC; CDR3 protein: CASPGQHDQETQYF
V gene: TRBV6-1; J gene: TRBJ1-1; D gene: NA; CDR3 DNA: TGTGCCAGCAGTGAAGGGGGGGGCAATACCGGCAGGAAAGCTTTCTTT; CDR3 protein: CASSEGGGNTGRKAFF
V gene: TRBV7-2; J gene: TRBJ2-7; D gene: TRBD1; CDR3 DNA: TGTGCCAGCAGCTTAGGACAGGGGGCGGGGGAGCAGTACTTC; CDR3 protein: CASSLGQGAGEQYF
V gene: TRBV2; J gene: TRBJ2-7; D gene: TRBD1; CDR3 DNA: TGTGCCAGCAGTGAAAGACAGGGTGGTCTCTACGAGCAGTACTTC; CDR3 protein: CASSERQGGLYEQYF
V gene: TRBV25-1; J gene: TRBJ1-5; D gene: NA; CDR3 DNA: TGTGCCAGCAGTGAATCGGGGGGCCCAAGGGCGACCCAGCATTTT; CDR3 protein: CASSESGGPRATQHF
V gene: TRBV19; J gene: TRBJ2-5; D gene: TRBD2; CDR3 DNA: TGTGCCAGTAGTACTTGGACTAGCGGGAGCAGTAAGGTGACCCAGTACTTC; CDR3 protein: CASSTWTSGSSKVTQYF
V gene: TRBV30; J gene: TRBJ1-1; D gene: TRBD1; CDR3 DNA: TGTGCCTGGAGTTGGCCTGGGATTGTGGGGACAGGAAGTGTCACTGAAGCTTTCTTT; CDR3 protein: CAWSWPGIVGTGSVTEAFF
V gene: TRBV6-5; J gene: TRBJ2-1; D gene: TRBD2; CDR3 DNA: TGTGCCAGCAGGGAGCGGGAGGTAGCCAATGAGCAGTTCTTC; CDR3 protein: CASREREVANEQFF
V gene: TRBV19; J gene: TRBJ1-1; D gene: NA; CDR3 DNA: TGTGCCAGTAGTTACGGGAGGAACACTGAAGCTTTCTTT; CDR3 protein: CASSYGRNTEAFF
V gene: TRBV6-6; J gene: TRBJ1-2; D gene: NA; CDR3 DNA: TGTGCCAGCAGTTACCCGGACGGGGGAGGGGGCTACACCTTC; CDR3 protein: CASSYPDGGGGYTF